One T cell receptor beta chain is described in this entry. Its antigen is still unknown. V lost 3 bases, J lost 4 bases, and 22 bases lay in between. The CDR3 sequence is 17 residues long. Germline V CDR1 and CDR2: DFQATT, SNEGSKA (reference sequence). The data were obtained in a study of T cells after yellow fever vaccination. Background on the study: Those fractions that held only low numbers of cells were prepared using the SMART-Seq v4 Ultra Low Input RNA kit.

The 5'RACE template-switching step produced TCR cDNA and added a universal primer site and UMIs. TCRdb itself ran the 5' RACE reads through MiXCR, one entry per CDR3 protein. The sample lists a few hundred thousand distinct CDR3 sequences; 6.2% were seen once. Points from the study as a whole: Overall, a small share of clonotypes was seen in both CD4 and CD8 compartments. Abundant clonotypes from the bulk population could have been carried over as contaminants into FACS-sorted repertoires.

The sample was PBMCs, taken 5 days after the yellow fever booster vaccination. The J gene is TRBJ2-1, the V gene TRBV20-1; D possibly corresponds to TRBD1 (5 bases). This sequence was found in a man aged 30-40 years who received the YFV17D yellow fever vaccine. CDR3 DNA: TGCAGTGCTAGGTCTCAGGTCCTAGGGGATGGTTACAATGAGCAGTTCTTC. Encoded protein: CSARSQVLGDGYNEQFF.